This T cell receptor (beta chain) came from a study of T cell responses to AZD1222 COVID-19 vaccine (dated by TCRdb to the early 2020s). The study in broad terms: A total of just over 230 trial participants underwent TCR sequencing, of whom roughly 210 had received two doses of AZD1222 and roughly 26 had received two doses of the MenACWY control vaccine. Trial participants were enrolled by age into subgroups of 18-55, 56-69 and 70-plus years, and about 150, 27 and 61 TCR-sequenced participants, respectively, were included in these subgroups. Overall results and qualifications from the work: Most participants were white British and females outnumbered males, and the authors suggested that clonal diversity may have been underestimated. The 56-69-year group was small, and its depth increase did not reach significance, likely because of low power. Nearly half of unique spike-specific TCRs reportedly recognized epitopes outside regions mutated in the B.1.351 and B.1.1.7 variants. The vaccine-associated CD4 TCRs covered the entire spike protein, and the dominant responses fell in regions 160-218 and 743-854. No day 14 peak-response samples were available, so repertoires were characterized only after the peak T cell response. Conclusions about previously exposed vaccinees are limited because only six or seven AZD1222 recipients were SARS-CoV-2 seropositive at baseline. After two AZD1222 doses, spike-specific TCR breadth and depth were significantly higher than at day 0 and than in MenACWY recipients.

The CDR3 regions of human TCRbeta chains were subjected to immunosequencing. In the source study's methods: TCRs in the repertoires were compared against a reference library of SARS-CoV-2-specific TCRs that had been generated with the MIRA antigen-specificity platform. Breadth was defined as the fraction of unique TCRs that were SARS-CoV-2-associated, and depth was defined as the fraction of total T cells that were SARS-CoV-2-associated. Using the MIRA data, every spike-specific TCR was mapped to the spike region that the TCR reacted to and assigned to either a CD4 or a CD8 class. Log10-transformed breadth and depth values were compared by one-way ANOVA with Sidak's multiple comparisons tests. The table comes from immuneACCESS by way of TCRdb, which keeps in-frame sequences with V and J called. Part of the clones is missing from these tables; in studies checked, under half for an unresolved V gene and the rest for unknown reasons. D and trimming come from the DNA, and the V and J calls and clone size come from that table. The sample includes about 120,000 clones, with over 75% observed a single time. 3% to 4% of the sample goes to the ten largest clones.

The CDR3, cysteine through phenylalanine, is 15 amino acids long. Just the 45-base CDR3 DNA is kept, in frame starting at base 1. CDR1 and CDR2 were assigned from the germline V gene as SGHTA and FQGNSA. V is shortened by 5 bases, J by 7 bases, and the region joining them spans 18 bases. Comment on this clone: The antigen it recognizes is unknown. Base-call qualities are not available, and no considerably larger clone is one nucleotide away.

Reading the label with the study, this specimen's time point is: baseline before first vaccination. Explained via the paper, the treatment or condition label denotes: meningococcal conjugate vaccine given as trial control. The vaccinee samples were drawn from two UK trials, COV001 and COV002, one of which was a single-blind randomized controlled phase 2/3 trial testing AZD1222 (ChAdOx1 nCoV-19) in healthy adults. For TCRbeta chain sequencing, PBMC samples were collected from trial participants at day 0 and at day 28 after the second dose. Sample: peripheral blood, taken on day 0 of MenACWY control vaccination. Recombination connected TRBV7-2 to TRBJ1-3; TRBD1 is possibly the D segment (5 matching bases). The clonotype comes from an adult in good health. For the CDR3, the sequence is CASSRPQGTVNTIYF. The nucleotides are TGTGCCAGCAGCCGTCCCCAGGGCACGGTGAACACCATATATTTT.